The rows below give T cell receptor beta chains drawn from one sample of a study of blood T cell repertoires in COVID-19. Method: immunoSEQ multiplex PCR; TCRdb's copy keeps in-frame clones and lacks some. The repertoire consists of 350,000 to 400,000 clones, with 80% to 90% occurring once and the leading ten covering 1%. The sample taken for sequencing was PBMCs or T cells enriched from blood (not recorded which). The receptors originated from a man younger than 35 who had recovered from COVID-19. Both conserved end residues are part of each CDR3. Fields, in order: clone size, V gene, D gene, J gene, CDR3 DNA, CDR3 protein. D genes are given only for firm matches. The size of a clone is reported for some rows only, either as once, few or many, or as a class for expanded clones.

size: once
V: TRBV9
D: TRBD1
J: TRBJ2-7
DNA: TGTGCCAGCAGCGTAGCGGGACAGGGCGAGCAGTACTTC
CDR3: CASSVAGQGEQYF

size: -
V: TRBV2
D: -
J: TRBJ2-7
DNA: TGTGCCAGCAGTGCGGGGCAGGGGCCCTACGAGCAGTACTTC
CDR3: CASSAGQGPYEQYF

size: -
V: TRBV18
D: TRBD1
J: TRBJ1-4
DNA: TGTGCCAGCCACCTACGTGGGACAGGGGCGGATGAAAAACTGTTTTTT
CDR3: CASHLRGTGADEKLFF

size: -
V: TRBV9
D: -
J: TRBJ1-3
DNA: TGTGCCAGCAGCGTAACCTCGACGGGAACCTCTGGAAACACCATATATTTT
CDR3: CASSVTSTGTSGNTIYF

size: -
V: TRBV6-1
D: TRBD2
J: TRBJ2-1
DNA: TGTGCCAGCAGTGCATACCCAGGACTAGCTGACGACAATGAGCAGTTCTTC
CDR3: CASSAYPGLADDNEQFF

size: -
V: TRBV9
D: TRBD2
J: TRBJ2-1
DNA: TGTGCCAGCAGCTCCGTAGCGGGGCCCTACAATGAGCAGTTCTTC
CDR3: CASSSVAGPYNEQFF

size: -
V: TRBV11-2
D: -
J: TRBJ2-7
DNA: TGTGCCAGCAGCCAACAGGGCTACGAGCAGTACTTC
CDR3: CASSQQGYEQYF

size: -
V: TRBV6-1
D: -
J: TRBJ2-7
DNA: TGTGCCAGCAGTGAAGCCCCCCTCTACGAGCAGTACTTC
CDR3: CASSEAPLYEQYF

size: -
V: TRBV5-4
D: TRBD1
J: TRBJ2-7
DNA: TGTGCCAGCCACAGCGCAGGGGGCTCCTACGAGCAGTACTTC
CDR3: CASHSAGGSYEQYF

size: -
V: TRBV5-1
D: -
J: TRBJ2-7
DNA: TGCGCCAGCAGCCCGGTGGGGGGATCCTACGAGCAGTACTTC
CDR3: CASSPVGGSYEQYF

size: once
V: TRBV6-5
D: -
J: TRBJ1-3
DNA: TGTGCCCTGCGGGCGGGGAACACCATATATTTT
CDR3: CALRAGNTIYF

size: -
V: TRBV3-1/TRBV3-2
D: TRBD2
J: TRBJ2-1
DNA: TGTGCCAGCAGCGTGACTAGCGGCTCCTACAATGAGCAGTTCTTC
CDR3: CASSVTSGSYNEQFF

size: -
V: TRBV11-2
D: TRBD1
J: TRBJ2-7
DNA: TGTGCCAGCAGCTTACAGGGGGCGCATGAGCAGTACTTC
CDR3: CASSLQGAHEQYF

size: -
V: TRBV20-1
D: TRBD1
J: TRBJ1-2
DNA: TGCAGTGCTACAGGGGGCCAAAGCAAGACCTTC
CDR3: CSATGGQSKTF

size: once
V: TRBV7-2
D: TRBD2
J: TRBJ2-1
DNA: TGTGCCAGCAGCTTAGCAGCGGGAGGCTACAATGAGCAGTTCTTC
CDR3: CASSLAAGGYNEQFF

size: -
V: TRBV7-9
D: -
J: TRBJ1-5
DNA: TGTGCCAGCAGCCAGGGTCGAGGCAATCAGCCCCAGCATTTT
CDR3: CASSQGRGNQPQHF

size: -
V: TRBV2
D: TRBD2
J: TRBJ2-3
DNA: TGTGCCAGCCTAGCGGGGAGTAGCACAGATACGCAGTATTTT
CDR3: CASLAGSSTDTQYF

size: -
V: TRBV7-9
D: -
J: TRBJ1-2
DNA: TGTGCCAGCAGCCTACAGGGACACCTGGGGGACTATGGCTACACCTTC
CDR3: CASSLQGHLGDYGYTF

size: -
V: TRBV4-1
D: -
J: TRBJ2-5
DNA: TGCGCCAGCAGCCAAGATCAACAGGGTGATTGGCAGACCCAGTACTTC
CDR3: CASSQDQQGDWQTQYF

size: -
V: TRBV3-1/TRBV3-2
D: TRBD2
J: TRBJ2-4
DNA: TGTGCCAGCAGCCAAGAGGCAGCGGGGCGGGAAAACATTCAGTACTTC
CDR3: CASSQEAAGRENIQYF

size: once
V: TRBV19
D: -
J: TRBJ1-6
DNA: TGTGCCAGTAAGGGCTCGCAGGGAAATTCACCCCTCCACTTT
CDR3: CASKGSQGNSPLHF

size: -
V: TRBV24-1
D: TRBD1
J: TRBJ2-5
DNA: TGTGCCACCAGTGATCCGGGACAGGAAGAGACCCAGTACTTC
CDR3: CATSDPGQEETQYF

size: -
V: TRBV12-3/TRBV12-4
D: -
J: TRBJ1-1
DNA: TGTGCCAGCAGTTTCGTGAACACTGAAGCTTTCTTT
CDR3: CASSFVNTEAFF

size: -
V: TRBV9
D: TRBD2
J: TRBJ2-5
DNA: TGTGCCAGCAGCGGCGGGACTAGCGGGGGGCGGGAGACCCAGTACTTC
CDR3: CASSGGTSGGRETQYF

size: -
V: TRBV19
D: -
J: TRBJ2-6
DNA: TGTGCCACTAGGGGTGGGCCATCTGGGGCCAACGTCCTGACTTTC
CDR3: CATRGGPSGANVLTF

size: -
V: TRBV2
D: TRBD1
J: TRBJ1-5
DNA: TGTGCCAGCAGCAGACAGGGTGGTAGCAATCAGCCCCAGCATTTT
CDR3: CASSRQGGSNQPQHF

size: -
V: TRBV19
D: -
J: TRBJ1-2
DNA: TGTGCCAGTAGTATTGGGGGAGGATTAGGCGGCTACACCTTC
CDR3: CASSIGGGLGGYTF

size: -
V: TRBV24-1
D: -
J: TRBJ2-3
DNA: TGTGCCACCAGTGACCAGGACAGCATCACAGATACGCAGTATTTT
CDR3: CATSDQDSITDTQYF

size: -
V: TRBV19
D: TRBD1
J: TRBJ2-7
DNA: TGTGCCAGTAGTATTAACAGGGGATACGAGCAGTACTTC
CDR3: CASSINRGYEQYF

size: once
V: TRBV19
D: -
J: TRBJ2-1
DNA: TGTGCCAGTAGGGTCGGCAGGACTCGGCAGACAATCTACAATGAGCAGTTCTTC
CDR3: CASRVGRTRQTIYNEQFF

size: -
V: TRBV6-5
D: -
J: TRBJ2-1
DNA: TGTGCCAGCAGCATCACAGGTAGAATTGCGGATGAGCAGTTCTTC
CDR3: CASSITGRIADEQFF

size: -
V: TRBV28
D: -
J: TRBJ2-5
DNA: TGTGCCAGCAGCCCCAGATGGGGGACAATCCGGGAGACCCAGTACTTC
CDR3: CASSPRWGTIRETQYF

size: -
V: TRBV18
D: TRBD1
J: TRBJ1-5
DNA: TGTGCCAGCTCACCCACAGGGGTGGCCGGCTCTTATAGCAATCAGCCCCAGCATTTT
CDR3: CASSPTGVAGSYSNQPQHF

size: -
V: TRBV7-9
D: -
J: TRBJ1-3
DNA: TGTGCCAGCAGCTTAGTTTCCCTCTCTGGAAACACCATATATTTT
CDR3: CASSLVSLSGNTIYF

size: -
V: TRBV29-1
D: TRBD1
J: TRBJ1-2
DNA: TGCAGCGTTTCGACAGGGCAGAGGTATGGCTACACCTTC
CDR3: CSVSTGQRYGYTF

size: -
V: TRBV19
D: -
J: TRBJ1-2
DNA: TGTGCCAGTAGTATATCAGGGGCCAACTATGGCTACACCTTC
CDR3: CASSISGANYGYTF

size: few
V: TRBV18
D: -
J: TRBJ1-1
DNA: TGTGCCAGCTCACCCGGCGTAGGGGCTGAAGCTTTCTTT
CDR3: CASSPGVGAEAFF

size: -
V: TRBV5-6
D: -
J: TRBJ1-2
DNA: TGTGCCAGCAGCCCGGATCTATCGGGGGGCTACACCTTC
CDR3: CASSPDLSGGYTF

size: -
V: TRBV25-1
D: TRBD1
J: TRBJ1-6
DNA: TGTGCCAGCAGTCCCGGGACAGGGTACCCAAAGGATTCACCCCTCCACTTT
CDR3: CASSPGTGYPKDSPLHF

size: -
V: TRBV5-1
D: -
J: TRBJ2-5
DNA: TGCGCCAGCAGCTTTGGACGGGAATCGGAGACCCAGTACTTC
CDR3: CASSFGRESETQYF

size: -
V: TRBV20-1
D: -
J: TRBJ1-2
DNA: TGCAGTGCTAAGTTTGGGCAGATCTACACCTTC
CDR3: CSAKFGQIYTF

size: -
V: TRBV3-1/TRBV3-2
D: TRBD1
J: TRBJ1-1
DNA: TGTGCCAGCAGCCGCCCGGGACAGTTACTGAACACTGAAGCTTTCTTT
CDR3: CASSRPGQLLNTEAFF

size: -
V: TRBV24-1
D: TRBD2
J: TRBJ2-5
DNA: TGTGCCACCAGTGAGAGCGGGGGACAAGAGACCCAGTACTTC
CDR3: CATSESGGQETQYF

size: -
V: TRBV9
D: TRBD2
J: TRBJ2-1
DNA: TGTGCCAGCAGCCCCTACAGGAGCGGGGGGGCCGTTGAGCAGTTCTTC
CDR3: CASSPYRSGGAVEQFF

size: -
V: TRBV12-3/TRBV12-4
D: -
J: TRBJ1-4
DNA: TGTGCCAGCAGTAGACAAGTTGAAAAACTGTTTTTT
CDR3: CASSRQVEKLFF

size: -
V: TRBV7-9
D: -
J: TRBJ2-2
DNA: TGTGCCAGGGGTCAGGGAAACACCGGGGAGCTGTTTTTT
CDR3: CARGQGNTGELFF

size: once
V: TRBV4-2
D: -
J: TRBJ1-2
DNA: TGTGCCAGCAGCCCACGGGGGGACGATAACTATGGCTACACCTTC
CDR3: CASSPRGDDNYGYTF

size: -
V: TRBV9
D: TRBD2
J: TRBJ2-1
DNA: TGTGCCAGCAGCGTAGTTAGCGGGAGTACGATTGAGCAGTTCTTC
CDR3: CASSVVSGSTIEQFF